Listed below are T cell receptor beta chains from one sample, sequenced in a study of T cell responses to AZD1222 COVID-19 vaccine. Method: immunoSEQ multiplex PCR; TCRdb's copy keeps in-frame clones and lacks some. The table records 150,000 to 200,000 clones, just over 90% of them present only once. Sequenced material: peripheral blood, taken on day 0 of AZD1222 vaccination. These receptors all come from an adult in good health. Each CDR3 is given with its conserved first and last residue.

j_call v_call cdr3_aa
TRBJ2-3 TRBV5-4 CASSVGTGSSTDTQYF
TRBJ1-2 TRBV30 CAWSVGRGLGYTF
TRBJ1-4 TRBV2 CASSKASNEKLFF
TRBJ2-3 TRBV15 CATSRNIAGGADTQYF
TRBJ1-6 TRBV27 CASAPGVESPLHF
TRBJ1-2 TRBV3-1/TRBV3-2 CASSQRDSLYGYTF
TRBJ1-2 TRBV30 CAWKDQRSGRDYGYTF
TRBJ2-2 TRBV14 CASRQVQGLNTGELFF
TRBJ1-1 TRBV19 CASRPTGHIGVNTEAFF
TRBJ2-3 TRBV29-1 CSVEDIVGQSSTDTQYF
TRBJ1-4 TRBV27 CASSLSPRGRNEKLFF
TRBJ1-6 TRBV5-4 CASSTGQGYNSPLHF
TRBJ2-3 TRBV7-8 CASSLTSAITDTQYF
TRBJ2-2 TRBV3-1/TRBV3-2 CASSQGAPGTSGRRFTGELFF
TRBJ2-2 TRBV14 CASSQVASGSPGELFF
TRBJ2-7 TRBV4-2 CASSLQHRDRGLDEQYF
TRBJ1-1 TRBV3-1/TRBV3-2 CASSQAARGAFF
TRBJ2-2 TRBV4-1 CASSRKNGWTGELFF
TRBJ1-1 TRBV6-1 CASSDAPQFSEAFF
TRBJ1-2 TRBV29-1 CSVVPTGVLGYTF
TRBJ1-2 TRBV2 CASSEASGQVMGYTF
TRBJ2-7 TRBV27 CASSLRAGFTYEQYF
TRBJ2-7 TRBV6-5 CASRDLAGAYEQYF
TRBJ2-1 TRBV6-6 CASSYSTPNEQFF
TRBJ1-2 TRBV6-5 CASSYSKIPGANGYTF
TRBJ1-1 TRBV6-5 CASSYYGAPNTEAFF
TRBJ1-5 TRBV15 CATSETGWGNQPQHF
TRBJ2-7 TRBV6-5 CASHRGITYEQYF
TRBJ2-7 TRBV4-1 CASSRTPGQASSYEQYF
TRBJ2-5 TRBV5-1 CASSLADRESETQYF
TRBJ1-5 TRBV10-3 CAISGLGDQPQHF
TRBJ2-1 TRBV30 CAWSGVAGGDEQFF
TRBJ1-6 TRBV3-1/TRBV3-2 CASSRGNSPLHF
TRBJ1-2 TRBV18 CASSPPSGAYGYTF
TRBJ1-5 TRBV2 CASSEQVSNQPQHF
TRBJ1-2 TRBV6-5 CASSNTPGQSYGYTF
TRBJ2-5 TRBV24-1 CATSGLGQGQETQYF
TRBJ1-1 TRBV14 CASSPDYRVGTEAFF
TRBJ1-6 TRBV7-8 CASSLEPGTARSSPLHF
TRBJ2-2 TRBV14 CASSRMPSPNTGELFF
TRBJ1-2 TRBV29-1 CSVPSVGQGSNYGYTF
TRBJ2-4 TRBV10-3 CAISEADTSKNIQYF
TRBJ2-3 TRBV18 CASSPVAFNTDTQYF
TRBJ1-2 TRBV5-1 CASSLDPGQGRGYTF
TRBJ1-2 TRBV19 CASSIDLGGYTF
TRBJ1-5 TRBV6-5 CASSTYRDQPQHF